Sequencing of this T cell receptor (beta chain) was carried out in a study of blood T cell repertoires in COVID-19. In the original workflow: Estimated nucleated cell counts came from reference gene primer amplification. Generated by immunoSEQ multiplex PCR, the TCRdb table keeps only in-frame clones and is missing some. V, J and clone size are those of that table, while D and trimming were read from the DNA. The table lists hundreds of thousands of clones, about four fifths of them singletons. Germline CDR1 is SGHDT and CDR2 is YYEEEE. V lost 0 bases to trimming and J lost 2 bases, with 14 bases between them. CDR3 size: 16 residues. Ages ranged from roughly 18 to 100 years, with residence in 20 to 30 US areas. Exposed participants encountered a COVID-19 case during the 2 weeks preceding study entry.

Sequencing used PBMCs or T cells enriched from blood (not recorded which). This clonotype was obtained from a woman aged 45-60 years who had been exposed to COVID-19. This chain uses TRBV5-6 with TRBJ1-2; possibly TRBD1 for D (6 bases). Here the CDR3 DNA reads TGTGCCAGCAGCTTGGTTTCAGCGAGGGGGAACTATGGCTACACCTTC. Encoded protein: CASSLVSARGNYGYTF.